Here is one T cell receptor (beta chain) with its context. This record comes from a study of sequential checkpoint blockade in melanoma. The sample's treatment: randomized to nivolumab then ipilimumab (arm A) or the reverse (arm B). PBMC sorting kept live CD3+CD8+ cells without CD19 or CD56. Profiling relied on immunoSEQ multiplex PCR, and the TCRdb table lists in-frame clones only, not all of them. The sample holds 7,000 to 9,500 clones, roughly three fifths seen once. This CDR3 contains 14 residues. Losses at the gene ends were 7 bases for V and 3 bases for J; bases not matched to a gene: 8. Germline-derived CDR1 and CDR2 are SGHRS and YFSETQ.

The sequence came from a human donor with melanoma. Sequencing was performed on CD8+ T cells sorted from blood (inferred from file names), taken from a patient given nivolumab and ipilimumab in sequence. The chain employs TRBV5-1 and TRBJ2-7; 9 positions match TRBD1. The CDR3 sequence: CASGTGTGYYEQYF. The CDR3 DNA reads TGCGCCAGCGGGACCGGGACAGGGTACTACGAGCAGTACTTC.